Below, one TCR beta chain is given with its context. The antigen remains unidentified. TCRdb reprocessed the RACE reads via MiXCR and lists one record per CDR3 protein. The sample lists 75,000 to 90,000 distinct CDR3 sequences, roughly a tenth occurring once. These data belong to a study of human T cells and chemical hapten exposure. Study findings and constraints: Sensitizing to DPC left TCRs with a frequency above 1 in 1000 unaltered.

Time point of the sample: patch test 3, about 24 weeks after DPC sensitization. The sample's treatment: therapeutic diphenylcyclopropenone sensitization with weekly scalp DPC. Blood collection happened ahead of applying each patch test. CDR3 length equals 15 residues. Trimming took 4 bases from V and 0 from J; bases not matched to a gene: 5. Germline V gene data show CDR1 as SGHTA and CDR2 as FQGNSA. The sample consisted of whole blood, taken in connection with sensitization to the hapten diphenylcyclopropenone (DPC). The J gene is TRBJ1-1, the V gene TRBV7-2, with 7 nucleotides matching TRBD1. This TCR derives from a woman in her forties or fifties with alopecia areata. Some clones in this sample may be carry-over from other donors' samples. The CDR3 DNA reads as TGTGCCAGCAGCTCGATGGGACAGATGAACACTGAAGCTTTCTTT. This encodes CASSSMGQMNTEAFF.